This T cell receptor beta chain was captured by sequencing in a study of regulatory T cells in long-lasting Graves disease (dated by TCRdb to the early 2020s). In terms of the full investigation: In the newly diagnosed Graves' disease group, patients had been taking antithyroid drugs for less than 3 months. Persistent Graves' disease patients were compared with newly diagnosed Graves' disease patients by peripheral blood TCR sequencing and RNA sequencing. The study was conducted in China and was registered as a clinical trial. A total of 33 samples underwent TCR sequencing: about 13 from persistent and some 20 from newly diagnosed Graves' disease patients.

This specimen's time point label, per the study, means: newly diagnosed GD, antithyroid drugs for less than 3 months. For both TCR sequencing and RNA sequencing, RNA was extracted from PBMCs using TRIzol. Graves' disease was diagnosed according to American Thyroid Association guidelines. Patients for the study were recruited at an endocrinology department in Xi'an, China. Each patient gave approximately 9 milliliters of peripheral blood, collected in an EDTA anticoagulant tube. PBMCs were isolated by Ficoll Paque Plus density gradient separation without further T cell sorting. RNA quality was checked with an Agilent 2100 Bioanalyzer and agarose gel, and concentration with a NanoDrop 2000. Regarding this clonotype: It lacks a known antigen. The sample holds no much larger clone one base away, and base qualities are not on file.

Summary of the overall study and its limitations: Sequencing and analysis were restricted to the TCR beta chain. Because the primary lesion, thyroid tissue, could not be accessed, the study looked at peripheral blood alone. Preferential use of TRBV28, TRBJ1-2 and TRBJ2-5 was observed in persistent disease, whereas TRBV20-1 and TRBJ2-1 were favored in newly diagnosed disease. More public clonotypes were shared among persistent patients (about 2,800) than among newly diagnosed patients (966). Compared with newly diagnosed patients, patients with persistent Graves' disease had lower TCR Shannon entropy and fewer highly expanded clones, which suggests clonal expansion. The small sample size was acknowledged by the authors as a limitation that may reduce accuracy.

Taken from the germline V gene, the CDR1 and CDR2 loops are MNHNS and SASEGT. The junction carries 16 bases between V and J, which are trimmed by 4 bases and 2 bases respectively. The CDR3 runs 16 residues from the cysteine to the phenylalanine. Kept here is only the CDR3 DNA, which spans 48 bases and is read in frame from base 1. The library was obtained by multiplex PCR. This sample was sequenced with an Illumina HiSeq 4000. CDR3 regions were amplified by Arm-PCR with iRepertoire HTBI primers to construct TCR beta libraries. Before sequencing, the PCR products underwent gel purification. Regarding the original processing steps: Across samples, roughly 60 TRBV and 13 to 15 TRBJ segments were identified and used for gene usage analysis of CDR3 amino acid clonotypes. COPE and FqMerger were used to merge filtered high-quality paired reads into contigs. BLAST was used to align contigs to IMGT TRBV, TRBD and TRBJ reference genes, and CDR3 was defined according to IMGT. Any clonotype with a frequency above 0.1% was counted as a highly expanded clone. Shannon entropy was used to measure repertoire diversity, and the Gini coefficient was used to measure V-J evenness. Public clonotypes were defined as clonotypes shared by more than one individual. The public reads were run again by TCRdb, first through fastp at Q25 and then through MiXCR, and only productive beta chains were kept. Merged by CDR3 protein, the rows form single entries marked with the most common genes and DNA. TCRdb's processing, not the authors' own work, is the source of the V and J calls. The sample data list about 540,000 distinct CDR3 sequences, and roughly 13% of these were observed just once. Roughly 10% of the sample comes from the top ten.

These data were likewise used in another study, on T cells in Graves' hyperthyroidism and ophthalmopathy. As that second paper reports: Stable Graves' hyperthyroidism was defined as no progression to ophthalmopathy during 18 months of follow-up. Hyperthyroidism patients were newly diagnosed, had a disease duration of under 2 months, and were aged 18 to 65 years. The study excluded patients with uncontrolled infections, other autoimmune diseases, pregnancy or lactation. Clinical symptoms, serum thyroxine and TRAb, thyroid ultrasound, and orbital computed tomography formed the basis for the diagnoses. For the first round of RT-PCR on the TCR CDR3, the HTBI primer set was used together with the Qiagen OneStep RT-PCR kit. Most expanded thyroid clonotypes (frequency above 0.001) were also detected in blood, a finding suggesting that blood repertoires may reflect thyroid immune responses. Ophthalmopathy was separated from stable hyperthyroidism by a 13 V-J signature model, with about 88% sensitivity and approximately 84% specificity obtained in cross-validation and 80%/75% obtained in testing. In validation, progression to ophthalmopathy was predicted by the model with 65% to 71% sensitivity and just over 72% specificity, a median of approximately 7.1 months before onset. To identify distinguishing TCR V-J signatures, a discovery cohort of about 100 patients was used, comprising 43 with Graves' ophthalmopathy and some 57 with stable Graves' hyperthyroidism. Prospective prediction of ophthalmopathy was tested in an independent validation cohort consisting of 18 to 20 hyperthyroidism patients and over 15 patients who later progressed to ophthalmopathy. The roughly 94 discovery patients were randomly split 7:3 into training and test sets. Thyroid tissue and blood T-cell repertoires from six Graves' hyperthyroidism patients were also compared in the study. Once sampling was done, hyperthyroidism patients were given methimazole at a starting dose of 30 mg daily, whereas ophthalmopathy patients were given high-dose intravenous methylprednisolone. Libraries were constructed in a second round of multiplex PCR, after which size selection and purification were carried out. Sequencing of the libraries was done on an Illumina HiSeq2000 using paired-end 100 bp reads. SOAPnuke was used to process the raw data, with reads discarded if the reads contained adapters or uncalled bases, had a mean Phred below 15, or lacked an exact constant-primer or identifier match. High-quality paired reads were merged using COPE v1.2.5, and each unique nucleotide sequence was defined as a clonotype. MiTCR v1.1 was used to align clonotypes to the IMGT TRBV, TRBD and TRBJ reference segments. The analysis was restricted to V-J combinations with a frequency above 0.0001, which together covered roughly 99% of the repertoires. The TCS score was defined as the ratio of F50 (clonal expansion) to E x V (chaos), calculated using BLOSUM62-based TCRdist between CDR3 peptides within each V-J. Welch's t-statistics and random forest reduced 514 V-J features to roughly 13, which were used in a naive Bayes classifier (R e1071). No statistical method was used to fix the sample size in advance, and group allocation was not hidden from the investigators. According to the paper, TCR Vbeta CDR3 sequencing was carried out on approximately 140 peripheral blood samples, which came from more than 40 ophthalmopathy, 75 or so hyperthyroidism and approximately 17 progressor patients.

Recombination connected TRBV6-1 to TRBJ2-3, and TRBD1 may be the D gene, going by 5 matching bases. The material was peripheral blood mononuclear cells (PBMCs), obtained at new diagnosis, from a patient treated with antithyroid drugs. The origin of this receptor is a young man with Graves disease. Donor details come from another sample of the same person, matched by shared clones. The CDR3 loop reads CASSVGRVAVTDTQYF. The DNA reads TGTGCCAGCAGTGTAGGCAGGGTGGCGGTCACAGATACGCAGTATTTT.